This TCR beta chain was captured by sequencing in a study of shared clonotypes between healthy human individuals. Study conclusions and caveats: Among donors, the sharing of clonotypes was expected to be influenced by sequencing depth.

The investigators split CD4+ cells into a CD45RA+ naive subset and a CD45RA-negative memory subset. Trimming removed 3 bases from V and 4 bases from J, with 3 bases in between. The CDR3 consists of 11 residues. Per germline, CDR1 SGHDN and CDR2 FVKESK. As for this clone: Its specificity is not known. The same CDR3 arises from other DNA sequences in this sample as well.

TCRdb keeps only in-frame clones here, not all; method: immunoSEQ multiplex PCR. The table records approximately 1.5 million clones, 98% of them present only once. V gene TRBV14 combines with J gene TRBJ2-5; D unresolved. The TCR was taken from a young man in good health. Sequencing input: naive CD4+ T cells sorted from blood. Subset: CD45RA+ positively selected. The CDR3 spells CASSQAETQYF. The CDR3 DNA follows: TGTGCCAGCAGCCAGGCAGAGACCCAGTACTTC.